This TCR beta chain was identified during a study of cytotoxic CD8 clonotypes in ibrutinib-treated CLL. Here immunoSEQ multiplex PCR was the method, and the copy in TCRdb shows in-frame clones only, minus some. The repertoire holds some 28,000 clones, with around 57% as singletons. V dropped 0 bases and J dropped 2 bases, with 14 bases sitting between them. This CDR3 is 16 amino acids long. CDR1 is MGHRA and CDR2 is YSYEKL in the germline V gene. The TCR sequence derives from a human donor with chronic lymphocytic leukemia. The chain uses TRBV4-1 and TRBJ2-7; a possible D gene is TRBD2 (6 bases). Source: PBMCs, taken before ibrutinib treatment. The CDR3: CASSQDNPSEAYEQYF. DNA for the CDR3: TGCGCCAGCAGCCAAGATAATCCTAGCGAGGCCTACGAGCAGTACTTC.